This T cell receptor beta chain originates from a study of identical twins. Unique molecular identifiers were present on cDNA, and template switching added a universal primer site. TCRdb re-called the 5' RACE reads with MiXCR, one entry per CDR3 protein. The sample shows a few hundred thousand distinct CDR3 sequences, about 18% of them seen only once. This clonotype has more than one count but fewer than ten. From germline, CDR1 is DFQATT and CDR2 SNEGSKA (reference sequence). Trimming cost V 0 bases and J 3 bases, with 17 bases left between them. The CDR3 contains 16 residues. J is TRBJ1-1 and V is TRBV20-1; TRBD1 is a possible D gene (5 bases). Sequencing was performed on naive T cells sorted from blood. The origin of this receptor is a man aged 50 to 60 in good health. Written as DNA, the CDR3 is TGCAGTGCTAGAGACCCGGGGGTTAAGGGCCACACTGAAGCTTTCTTT. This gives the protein CSARDPGVKGHTEAFF.